The TCR beta chain under discussion was sequenced for a study of cytomegalovirus exposure and HLA in healthy donors. PCR primers comprised 60 Vbeta and 13 Jbeta primers. TCRdb keeps only in-frame clones here, not all; method: immunoSEQ multiplex PCR. The repertoire consists of just over 95,000 clones, with around 73% occurring once and the leading ten covering 4.1%. The CDR3 has 18 amino acids. Germline loops: CDR1 SGHRS, CDR2 YFSETQ. The V segment lost 0 bases and the J segment 0 bases; nucleotides outside the gene matches: 6. This receptor was identified in a middle-aged woman in good health and CMV-seropositive. Sequenced input: PBMCs. The gene calls are TRBV5-1 and TRBJ2-6; 7 nucleotides agree with TRBD2. CDR3 in DNA: TGCGCCAGCAGCTTGGTTATAGCGGGTCTCTCTGGGGCCAACGTCCTGACTTTC. Translation gives CASSLVIAGLSGANVLTF.